A single sample gave rise to the 27 T cell receptor beta chains below, sequenced in a study of blood T cells in healthy people across ages. A second roughly 6 to 12 cycle PCR used barcoded and J-beta primers. In TCRdb, the 5' RACE reads were re-called with MiXCR into one record per CDR3 protein. The sample contains over 1,500,000 distinct CDR3 sequences, roughly two fifths of which appear only once. The sequenced material came from blood. All receptors derive from a human donor in good health.

This sequence joins TRBV5-1 and TRBJ1-5; no firm D call. V lost 3 bases and J 7 bases, leaving 11 bases between the germline ends. The CDR3 is 13 residues long. The germline V gene has CDR1 SGHRS and CDR2 YFSETQ. CDR3 region: CASSSDLGQPQHF. The CDR3 DNA follows: TGCGCCAGCAGCTCGGATCTGGGGCAGCCCCAGCATTTT.

This chain links TRBV7-9 with TRBJ1-2; D unresolved. Between the trimmed V and J ends, which lost 5 bases and 8 bases, there was a span of 15 bases. CDR1 SEHNR and CDR2 FQNEAQ come from the germline V gene (reference sequence). The CDR3 runs 13 residues. The CDR3 spells CASSHRIEHGYTF. For the CDR3, the DNA is TGTGCCAGCAGCCATAGAATAGAACACGGCTACACCTTC.

The rearrangement joins TRBV6-2 or TRBV6-3 to TRBJ2-5; D is ambiguous. The CDR3 loop spans 15 amino acids. V lost 7 bases and J 1 base, leaving 16 bases between the germline ends. Germline CDR1 is MNHEY and CDR2 is SVGEGT. CDR3 amino acids: CASTPYGQTQETQYF. The CDR3 DNA reads as TGTGCCAGCACCCCGTACGGGCAGACCCAAGAGACCCAGTACTTC.

This clonotype was seen more than once but under ten times. The V gene is TRBV4-3, the J gene TRBJ1-6, with 8 bases fitting TRBD1. The CDR3 is 16 amino acids. CDR1 and CDR2 from the germline V gene are LGHNA and YSLEER. Unmatched junction bases numbered 7, after V lost 0 bases and J lost 9 bases. The CDR3 is CASSQDRTGLGSPLHF. The CDR3 DNA follows: TGCGCCAGCAGCCAAGATAGGACAGGGTTAGGTTCACCCCTCCACTTT.

The rearrangement joins TRBV21-1 to TRBJ1-4; the D call TRBD1 from the table was never checked on the DNA. TRBV21-1 has pseudogene status. This CDR3 comprises 15 residues. This CDR3 is CASSTNPQSGEKLFF. The DNA for the CDR3 is TGTGCCAGCAGCACAAACCCCCAGTCTGGGGAAAAACTGTTTTTT.

The sample holds a few counts of this clonotype. The chain couples TRBV29-1 to TRBJ1-5, with a possible D match to TRBD1 (6 bases). The CDR3 covers 13 residues. Trimming pared 5 bases from V and 4 bases from J, leaving 12 bases between. Per germline, CDR1 SQVTM and CDR2 ANQGSEA. The CDR3 spells CSVSRGQNQPQHF. DNA for the CDR3: TGCAGCGTTTCCCGCGGACAGAATCAGCCCCAGCATTTT.

The CDR3: CASSPLDRAQETQYF. CDR3 nucleotides: TGCGCCAGCAGCCCTTTGGACAGGGCCCAAGAGACCCAGTACTTC. The rearrangement uses TRBV5-1 and TRBJ2-5, with 8 bases that match TRBD1. Germline V lookup: CDR1 SGHRS, CDR2 YFSETQ. This CDR3 region has 15 residues. V dropped 4 bases and J dropped 1; count of bases not matched to a gene: 6. Drawing the rest from reference TRBV5-1 and TRBJ2-5, the complete variable domain is KAGVTQTPRYLIKTRGQQVTLSCSPISGHRSVSWYQQTPGQGLQFLFEYFSETQRNKGNFPGRFSGRQFSNSRSEMNVSTLELGDSALYLCASSPLDRAQETQYFGPGTRLLVL.

The chain employs TRBV21-1 and TRBJ2-7. TRBV21-1 is a known pseudogene. The CDR3 is made up of 14 amino acids. This CDR3 is CASTPRQETYEQYF. For the CDR3, the DNA is TGTGCCAGCACTCCGCGACAGGAGACCTACGAGCAGTACTTC.

The V call is TRBV29-1, the J call TRBJ1-2; a possible D gene is TRBD1 (6 bases). The CDR3 is made up of 13 amino acids. Germline V gene data show CDR1 as SQVTM and CDR2 as ANQGSEA. The V and J ends lost 4 bases and 4 bases respectively, with 13 bases between them. The CDR3 region has the DNA TGCAGCGTTGGGGGGCCAGGGTCCTATGGCTACACCTTC. Its translation is CSVGGPGSYGYTF.

V gene TRBV30 combines with J gene TRBJ2-7; D uncertain. The V end lost 2 bases, the J end lost 0 bases, and 14 bases lay between the germline ends. Germline V lookup: CDR1 GTSNPN, CDR2 SVGIG (reference sequence). This CDR3 spans 15 amino acids. The CDR3 protein is CAWSTPLTGSYEQYF. The CDR3 DNA follows: TGTGCCTGGAGTACCCCTCTGACGGGCTCCTACGAGCAGTACTTC.

The chain recombines TRBV20-1 with TRBJ2-6; D is unresolved. Germline CDR1 DFQATT, CDR2 SNEGSKA (reference sequence). The germline V and J ends were trimmed by 3 bases and 2 bases, with 5 bases remaining between them. The CDR3 length is 13 residues. CDR3 residues: CSASSAGANVLTF. As DNA, the CDR3 is TGCAGTGCTAGTTCCGCTGGGGCCAACGTCCTGACTTTC.

This clonotype was counted between two and nine times. This sequence joins TRBV7-9 and TRBJ2-1; possible D gene TRBD2, 6 bases. V was cut by 5 bases and J by 1 base, with 12 bases left in between. The CDR3 is made up of 15 amino acids. CDR1 and CDR2 from the germline V gene are SEHNR and FQNEAQ (reference sequence). The CDR3 DNA sequence: TGTGCCAGCAGCGAAACTAGCCTGTCCTACAATGAGCAGTTCTTC. Its protein product is CASSETSLSYNEQFF.

This chain joins TRBV11-2 and TRBJ2-7; tentative D call: TRBD1 (5 bases). The CDR3 sequence is 15 residues long. Looked up from germline, CDR1 is SGHAT and CDR2 is FQNNGV. Trimming pared 1 base from V and 2 bases from J, leaving 12 bases between. CDR3 loop: CASSLGWGITYEQYF. CDR3 nucleotides: TGTGCCAGCAGCTTAGGGTGGGGCATCACCTACGAGCAGTACTTC.

The V and J genes are TRBV5-1 and TRBJ2-3, with 8 bases that match TRBD2. The CDR3 is made up of 18 amino acids. After removal of 3 bases from V and 0 bases from J, the junction contained 12 bases not matched to a gene. Germline lookup yields CDR1 SGHRS and CDR2 YFSETQ. The CDR3 region is CASSWAPGIAGSTDTQYF. The CDR3 nucleotides read TGCGCCAGCAGCTGGGCCCCCGGGATAGCGGGAAGCACAGATACGCAGTATTTT.

J is TRBJ2-3 and V is TRBV29-1, with a weak D call TRBD1 (6 bases). Trimming stripped 8 bases from V and 2 bases from J, with 11 bases between. The CDR3 contains 12 residues. Germline loops: CDR1 SQVTM, CDR2 ANQGSEA. The CDR3 is CSTGQITDTQYF. CDR3 bases: TGCAGCACCGGACAGATCACAGATACGCAGTATTTT.

A remark on this clonotype: Mismatch with germline at one junction end may stem from a read error. The chain recombines TRBV7-2 with TRBJ1-1; TRBD1 might be the D (5 bases). The CDR3 sequence is 14 residues long. Germline V gives CDR1 SGHTA, CDR2 FQGNSA. The CDR3 coding sequence is TGTGCCAGCAACTTAGTAGGGGAAGACGCTGAAGCTTTCTTT. The encoded protein is CASNLVGEDAEAFF.

This clonotype has just one count. The chain is built from TRBV7-3 and TRBJ1-2; D gene ambiguous. Germline-derived CDR1 and CDR2 are SGHTA and FQGTGA. The CDR3 runs 13 residues. V lost 2 bases, J lost 8 bases, and 12 bases lay in between. The CDR3 nucleotides are TGTGCCAGCAGCTTAGTGAACTACGTAGGCTACACCTTC. It yields the protein CASSLVNYVGYTF.

This clonotype was recorded many times. The gene calls are TRBV6-4 and TRBJ2-5, with D possibly TRBD1 on 5 matching bases. This CDR3 is 16 amino acids long. V dropped 6 bases and J dropped 6 bases, with 23 bases sitting between them. Germline values: CDR1 MRHNA, CDR2 SNTAGT. The CDR3 DNA sequence: TGTGCCAGCAGCATAGGCTTTCCAGGGTGCAATAAGACCCAGTACTTC. Its protein product is CASSIGFPGCNKTQYF.

Comments on this clonotype: At one boundary the junction diverges from the germline segment, which might be a read error. This rearrangement joins TRBV11-2 to TRBJ1-2; 8 nucleotides line up with TRBD1. CDR1 and CDR2 (germline): SGHAT, FQNNGV. This CDR3 contains 16 residues. CDR3 in amino acids: CASGLSPQGALLGYTF. The CDR3 nucleotides read TGTGCCAGCGGCTTATCGCCCCAGGGGGCCTTGCTCGGCTACACCTTC.

The chain joins TRBV5-1 to TRBJ1-2; the match to TRBD1 covers 10 bases. Germline V gene data show CDR1 as SGHRS and CDR2 as YFSETQ. The length of the CDR3 is 19 residues. V dropped 0 bases and J dropped 6; count of bases not matched to a gene: 17. The CDR3 region is CASSLDGSGQGKTTDGYTF. CDR3 DNA sequence: TGCGCCAGCAGCTTGGATGGGTCGGGACAGGGGAAGACTACCGATGGCTACACCTTC.

This clonotype appeared many times. The genes are TRBV7-9 and TRBJ2-5; TRBD2 is a possible D gene (5 bases). The CDR3 is 13 residues long. V lost 1 base to trimming and J lost 7 bases, with 10 bases between them. Germline values: CDR1 SEHNR, CDR2 FQNEAQ (reference sequence). The CDR3 DNA is TGTGCCAGCAGCTTAGGTCGCGGAGGGACCCAGTACTTC. It translates to CASSLGRGGTQYF.

The CDR3 protein is CASSSQGQGLPWYF. The CDR3 DNA follows: TGTGCCAGCAGCTCCCAGGGACAGGGGCTCCCTTGGTACTTC. The chain combines TRBV7-2 with TRBJ2-7; 10 nucleotides agree with TRBD1. The germline V gene has CDR1 SGHTA and CDR2 FQGNSA. The V gene end was trimmed by 4 bases and the J gene end by 12 bases; junction bases not matched to a gene: 12. CDR3 length equals 14 residues.

The V gene is TRBV4-2, the J gene TRBJ1-4; D unresolved. This CDR3 comprises 18 residues. Trimming shortened V by 1 base and J by 4 bases, and 19 bases separated the two germline ends. Germline V CDR1 and CDR2: LGHNA, YNFKEQ. The CDR3 loop is CASSQVPIREQSNEKLFF. The CDR3 nucleotides are TGTGCCAGCAGCCAAGTTCCCATTCGCGAACAAAGTAATGAAAAACTGTTTTTT.

The chain employs TRBV11-2 and TRBJ2-1; 9 bases align to TRBD1. The germline V gene encodes CDR1 SGHAT and CDR2 FQNNGV. The CDR3 loop spans 14 amino acids. With 3 bases clipped from V and 5 bases from J, the junction kept 2 bases outside the gene matches. As DNA, the CDR3 is TGTGCCAGCAGCTTCGGGACAGGGCACAATGAGCAGTTCTTC. Translation: CASSFGTGHNEQFF.

The chain is built from TRBV4-3 and TRBJ1-5; TRBD1 matches at 8 bases. Germline CDR1 is LGHNA and CDR2 is YSLEER. V shed 1 base and J 6 bases; nucleotides not matched to a gene: 5. The CDR3 is 15 residues long. The CDR3 DNA reads TGCGCCAGCAGCCAAGGGACAGGGCTGGGTCAGCCCCAGCATTTT. Its translation is CASSQGTGLGQPQHF.

The chain recombines TRBV5-4 with TRBJ2-3; D possibly uses TRBD1 or TRBD2 (5 bases each). Trimming took off 4 bases at V and 3 bases at J, with 18 bases between the two ends. The CDR3 extends over 16 amino acids. Germline CDR1 reads SGHNT; CDR2 reads YYREEE (reference sequence). The CDR3 reads CASSPTVGATTDTQYF. The CDR3 DNA reads as TGTGCCAGCAGCCCGACGGTCGGGGCTACAACAGATACGCAGTATTTT. The entire variable domain, with the rest obtained from reference TRBV5-4 and TRBJ2-3, is as follows: ETGVTQSPTHLIKTRGQQVTLRCSSQSGHNTVSWYQQALGQGPQFIFQYYREEENGRGNFPPRFSGLQFPNYSSELNVNALELDDSALYLCASSPTVGATTDTQYFGPGTRLTVL.

This clonotype was seen a single time. The chain employs TRBV12-3 or TRBV12-4 and TRBJ2-1; a weak D match, TRBD2 (6 bases). CDR3 length: 13 residues. V was trimmed by 6 bases and J by 9 bases, leaving 15 bases between them. CDR3 in DNA: TGTGCCAGCAGCGGGGGTTTCTTTGGTGAGCAGTTCTTC. It yields the protein CASSGGFFGEQFF.